This TCR beta chain was identified during a study of shared clonotypes between healthy human individuals. Sequenced by immunoSEQ multiplex PCR; TCRdb stores in-frame clones only, minus some. The table has about 1.1 million clones, about 72% seen once. The V gene end was trimmed by 4 bases and the J gene end by 8 bases; junction bases not matched to a gene: 11. This CDR3 region has 15 residues. The V gene's germline CDR1 is MNHNS and CDR2 SASEGT. The receptor comes from a man between 18 and 35 years old in good health. Some clones in this sample may be carry-over from other donors' samples. The chain is built from TRBV6-1 and TRBJ1-3; TRBD1 aligns across 7 bases. The sequencing input was memory CD4+ T cells from PBMCs. As to subset: CD45RA-negative fraction. CDR3 nucleotides: TGTGCCAGCAGTGCCCGGGACAGCCCACGGGACACCATATATTTT. Protein sequence: CASSARDSPRDTIYF.